This section outlines one T cell receptor (beta chain) sequence together with its context. The target antigen is unknown. Germline CDR1 is SGHTA and CDR2 is FQGNSA. Germline trimming cut 4 bases from V and 5 bases from J; bases unmatched to any gene: 7. CDR3 length: 16 residues. This sample was taken from a study of T cells in Graves' hyperthyroidism and ophthalmopathy. RNA transcripts gave rise to amplified TCR beta CDR3 regions. RT-PCR in the first round (using the HTBI primer set) targeted the TCR CDR3. TCRdb used MiXCR to reprocess the multiplex PCR reads, holding one entry per CDR3 protein. The repertoire holds 700,000 or so distinct CDR3 sequences, approximately 16% seen once, with around 8.1% in the top ten. Study-wide points: Ophthalmopathy was model-predicted a median 6.5 months pre-onset. Researchers found most expanded thyroid clonotypes above 0.001 in blood as well.

Sample: blood. The receptor's source is a man aged 18-30 years with Graves' hyperthyroidism. The J gene is TRBJ2-1, the V gene TRBV7-2; 11 bases match TRBD2. CDR3 bases: TGTGCCAGCAGCTCAACGGGACTAGCGGCACACAATGAGCAGTTCTTC. Encoded protein: CASSSTGLAAHNEQFF.